Shown below are 30 T cell receptor beta chains from a single sample sequenced in a study of CD8+ T cells in alopecia areata. Indicated treatment: oral pan-JAK inhibitor, 5-10 mg twice daily. Following RNA extraction, reverse transcription yielded cDNA that acted as the sequencing template. The repertoire was sequenced with immunoSEQ multiplex PCR; TCRdb's copy has only in-frame clones and lacks some. The sample has more than 200,000 clones, around 43% seen once. Specimen: CD4+ T cells sorted from blood, collected at approximately week 36, from a patient treated with tofacitinib. All receptors derive from a human donor with alopecia areata.

Only a few counts were recorded for this clone. The chain uses TRBV27 and TRBJ2-3, with 7 positions matching TRBD2. The CDR3 sequence is 16 residues long. The germline V gene encodes CDR1 MNHEY and CDR2 SMNVEV (reference sequence). V lost 7 bases, J lost 2 bases, and 12 bases stayed unmatched. CDR3 sequence reads: CASKKNSAGATDTQYF. The CDR3 DNA reads TGTGCCAGCAAGAAAAATTCGGCGGGAGCCACAGATACGCAGTATTTT.

This clone showed up just a few times. The V call is TRBV30, the J call TRBJ1-5; no reliable D call. Trimming shortened V by 4 bases and J by 9 bases, and 16 bases separated the two germline ends. The CDR3 loop spans 13 amino acids. The germline V gene encodes CDR1 GTSNPN and CDR2 SVGIG (reference sequence). The CDR3 sequence: CAWTVDGDSPQHF. In nucleotides, the CDR3 is TGTGCCTGGACAGTGGATGGAGATTCGCCCCAGCATTTT.

J is TRBJ2-5 and V is TRBV5-1; D uncertain. Trimming stripped 0 bases from V and 2 bases from J, with 11 bases between. The germline V gene has CDR1 SGHRS and CDR2 YFSETQ. The CDR3 covers 15 residues. DNA of the CDR3: TGCGCCAGCAGCTTGGATGGTGTTAGTCAAGAGACCCAGTACTTC. This translates into CASSLDGVSQETQYF.

The chain links TRBV9 to TRBJ2-5; possibly TRBD2 for D (5 bases). The CDR3 runs to 15 residues. The ends were cut back, 2 bases at V and 5 bases at J, with 16 bases in the middle. The V gene's germline CDR1 is SGDLS and CDR2 YYNGEE. The CDR3 sequence: CASSVEGTYPETQYF. The CDR3 DNA follows: TGTGCCAGCAGCGTCGAGGGAACGTACCCGGAGACCCAGTACTTC.

The rearrangement joins TRBV6-5 to TRBJ1-2; no clear D. CDR1 is MNHEY and CDR2 is SVGAGI in the germline V gene. This CDR3 comprises 14 residues. V lost 0 bases, J lost 4 bases, and 9 bases lay in between. The DNA for the CDR3 is TGTGCCAGCAGTTACTCTGGGGATCTCTATGGCTACACCTTC. Translating it yields CASSYSGDLYGYTF.

The chain carries TRBV30 and TRBJ1-1; D is possibly TRBD1 (6 bases). This CDR3 has 13 residues. CDR1 and CDR2 from the germline V gene are GTSNPN and SVGIG (reference sequence). The V gene lost 5 bases and the J gene lost 5 bases, with 15 bases spanning the gap. CDR3 DNA: TGTGCCTGGCTAAGGGGGAGGAGGACTGAAGCTTTCTTT. This translates into CAWLRGRRTEAFF.

This chain connects TRBV6-5 to TRBJ2-6; D may be TRBD1 (5 bases). Trimming took off 2 bases at V and 3 bases at J, with 11 bases between the two ends. This CDR3 is built from 16 residues. Germline-derived CDR1 and CDR2 are MNHEY and SVGAGI. For the CDR3, the DNA is TGTGCCAGCAGTTACCATACAGGAATTGGGGCCAACGTCCTGACTTTC. Protein: CASSYHTGIGANVLTF.

This clone was picked up a small number of times. The chain joins TRBV9 to TRBJ1-2; D call uncertain. The ends were cut back, 4 bases at V and 3 bases at J, with 10 bases in the middle. Looked up from germline, CDR1 is SGDLS and CDR2 is YYNGEE. The CDR3 loop spans 13 amino acids. DNA of the CDR3: TGTGCCAGCAGCATCGACACTTACTATGGCTACACCTTC. This translates into CASSIDTYYGYTF.

The chain recombines TRBV7-2 with TRBJ2-1; TRBD2 might be the D (6 bases). Germline V CDR1 and CDR2: SGHTA, FQGNSA. This CDR3 is 15 amino acids long. Trimming took 4 bases from V and 1 from J, leaving 11 bases between them. The CDR3 reads CASSSYSGSYNEQFF. The CDR3 nucleotides read TGTGCCAGCAGCTCCTATAGCGGTTCCTACAATGAGCAGTTCTTC. The full variable domain, completed using reference TRBV7-2 and TRBJ2-1, is GAGVSQSPSNKVTEKGKDVELRCDPISGHTALYWYRQSLGQGLEFLIYFQGNSAPDKSGLPSDRFSAERTGGSVSTLTIQRTQQEDSAVYLCASSSYSGSYNEQFFGPGTRLTVL.

V is TRBV4-2 and J is TRBJ2-7; 8 bases align to TRBD2. The CDR3 contains 15 residues. The V segment lost 8 bases and the J segment 5 bases; nucleotides outside the gene matches: 14. Germline V gene data show CDR1 as LGHNA and CDR2 as YNFKEQ. The CDR3: CASRRAGGAQNEQYF. The CDR3 DNA reads as TGTGCCAGCCGCCGGGCCGGGGGGGCGCAGAACGAGCAGTACTTC.

V and J are TRBV15 and TRBJ1-5; unclear D gene. Germline CDR1 and CDR2: LNHNV and YYDKDF (reference sequence). V lost 0 bases to trimming and J lost 6 bases, with 15 bases between them. This CDR3 is built from 16 residues. CDR3: CATSREVGARVQPQHF. The CDR3 nucleotides are TGTGCCACCAGCAGAGAAGTGGGTGCAAGGGTTCAGCCCCAGCATTTT.

The chain joins TRBV6-6 to TRBJ2-3; D might be TRBD1 or TRBD2, each matching 5 bases. This CDR3 region has 13 residues. CDR1 MNHNY and CDR2 SVGAGI come from the germline V gene (reference sequence). Trimming took 10 bases from V and 5 from J, leaving 16 bases between them. CDR3 loop: CATRRDAGDTQYF. The CDR3 nucleotides are TGTGCCACCCGCCGGGACGCTGGAGATACGCAGTATTTT.

The V gene is TRBV14, the J gene TRBJ2-3, with 9 bases lining up with TRBD1. Per the germline V gene, CDR1 is SGHDN and CDR2 is FVKESK. The CDR3 has 16 residues. J lost 8 bases, V lost 7 bases, and 16 bases had no gene match. CDR3: CASNTNQGTGSGTQYF. The CDR3 DNA reads as TGTGCCAGCAACACAAATCAAGGGACAGGGTCGGGTACGCAGTATTTT. Filled out from reference TRBV14 and TRBJ2-3, the complete variable domain reads EAGVTQFPSHSVIEKGQTVTLRCDPISGHDNLYWYRRVMGKEIKFLLHFVKESKQDESGMPNNRFLAERTGGTYSTLKVQPAELEDSGVYFCASNTNQGTGSGTQYFGPGTRLTVL.

This clone was seen a few times. The chain uses TRBV4-3 and TRBJ2-2, with D possibly matching TRBD1 (5 bases). Germline values: CDR1 LGHNA, CDR2 YSLEER. The CDR3 spans 15 residues. V was clipped by 1 base and J by 5 bases, with 11 bases between them. The CDR3 reads CASSQGARVTGELFF. The CDR3 region has the DNA TGCGCCAGCAGCCAAGGAGCCAGGGTAACCGGGGAGCTGTTTTTT.

Only a few counts were recorded for this clone. The V call is TRBV7-9, the J call TRBJ2-5; possibly TRBD1 for D (6 bases). CDR1 and CDR2 from the germline V gene are SEHNR and FQNEAQ (reference sequence). The CDR3 runs to 11 residues. V was pared by 8 bases and J by 4 bases, with 8 bases between. The CDR3 DNA follows: TGTGCCAGCCAAGGGGGAGAGACCCAGTACTTC. It translates to CASQGGETQYF.

This clone showed up many times. This chain connects TRBV19 to TRBJ2-2; 11 positions match TRBD2. J lost 6 bases, V lost 3 bases, and 6 bases had no gene match. CDR3 length: 16 amino acids. Germline V gene sequence: CDR1 LNHDA, CDR2 SQIVND (reference sequence). CDR3 nucleotides: TGTGCCAGTAGTATCGTTAGCGGGAGGGTCGCCGGGGAGCTGTTTTTT. Its protein is CASSIVSGRVAGELFF.

In its sample, this clone was seen a few times. The CDR3 spells CAIRARAGGGHEQFF. DNA for the CDR3: TGTGCCATCAGGGCGCGTGCGGGAGGGGGTCATGAGCAGTTCTTC. The chain combines TRBV10-3 with TRBJ2-1, with TRBD2 identical over 9 bases. This CDR3 is built from 15 residues. V was pared by 6 bases and J by 8 bases, with 11 bases of the junction left unmatched. Germline values: CDR1 ENHRY, CDR2 SYGVKD.

The J gene is TRBJ2-3, the V gene TRBV5-1, with D uncertain. The CDR3 totals 13 residues. The germline CDR1 and CDR2 sequences are SGHRS and YFSETQ. With 0 bases removed from V and 3 bases from J, the gap between germline ends came to 5 bases. DNA of the CDR3: TGCGCCAGCAGCTTGGTGGTGACAGATACGCAGTATTTT. The encoded protein is CASSLVVTDTQYF.

The chain links TRBV6-6 to TRBJ1-2; D possibly corresponds to TRBD1 (5 bases). The CDR3 is 13 residues long. The V gene lost 6 bases and the J gene lost 8 bases, with 16 bases spanning the gap. Germline V CDR1 and CDR2: MNHNY, SVGAGI (reference sequence). Written as DNA, the CDR3 is TGTGCCAGCAGGTCCCCCGGGGCGTCAGGCTACACCTTC. Translation: CASRSPGASGYTF.

This clone was picked up one time. This chain joins TRBV5-4 and TRBJ1-2, with D hard to call. V lost 4 bases and J lost 0, with 4 bases in between. This CDR3 is built from 12 residues. Germline V lookup: CDR1 SGHNT, CDR2 YYREEE (reference sequence). In nucleotides, the CDR3 is TGTGCCAGCAGCCTCACTAACTATGGCTACACCTTC. Its protein is CASSLTNYGYTF.

This clone appeared a few times. The chain recombines TRBV18 with TRBJ2-3; D ambiguous. Germline CDR1 reads KGHSH; CDR2 reads LQKENI. V dropped 6 bases and J dropped 1 base, with 14 bases sitting between them. This CDR3 comprises 15 residues. The CDR3, as DNA: TGTGCCAGCTCCGGATTCACCGTAGGCACAGATACGCAGTATTTT. This gives the protein CASSGFTVGTDTQYF.

This clone was seen more than once but under ten times. The chain carries TRBV7-9 and TRBJ2-7; D not resolved. The germline gives CDR1 SEHNR, CDR2 FQNEAQ (reference sequence). The length of the CDR3 is 16 residues. The V and J ends lost 5 bases and 0 bases respectively, with 17 bases between them. This CDR3 is CASSQASRSSSYEQYF. The CDR3 DNA reads TGTGCCAGCAGCCAAGCGTCAAGGTCCAGCTCCTACGAGCAGTACTTC.

This clone was seen once. The V call is TRBV5-1, the J call TRBJ2-5; unclear D gene. V was shortened by 4 bases and J by 0 bases, with 4 bases between the two germline ends. The CDR3 sequence is 12 residues long. Germline loops: CDR1 SGHRS, CDR2 YFSETQ. CDR3 DNA: TGCGCCAGCAGCCCGTACCAAGAGACCCAGTACTTC. This encodes CASSPYQETQYF.

This clone has a handful of counts. The chain joins TRBV5-4 to TRBJ2-6; D possibly corresponds to TRBD1 (6 bases). Trimming cost V 2 bases and J 4 bases, with 13 bases left between them. Germline CDR1 is SGHNT and CDR2 is YYREEE (reference sequence). The CDR3 is made up of 16 amino acids. CDR3 amino acids: CASSLLTGPGANVLTF. The CDR3 DNA reads as TGTGCCAGCAGCTTATTAACAGGGCCCGGGGCCAACGTCCTGACTTTC. Together with reference TRBV5-4 and TRBJ2-6, the CDR3 gives the full variable domain: ETGVTQSPTHLIKTRGQQVTLRCSSQSGHNTVSWYQQALGQGPQFIFQYYREEENGRGNFPPRFSGLQFPNYSSELNVNALELDDSALYLCASSLLTGPGANVLTFGAGSRLTVL.

The rearrangement links TRBV29-1 to TRBJ2-1; 7 nucleotides agree with TRBD2. The CDR3 sequence is 16 residues long. Per germline, CDR1 SQVTM and CDR2 ANQGSEA. The ends lost 6 bases at V and 1 base at J; junction bases unmatched: 12. This CDR3 reads CSVGGTPPGSYNEQFF. CDR3 sequence (DNA): TGCAGCGTGGGGGGGACTCCCCCGGGTTCCTACAATGAGCAGTTCTTC.

This clone has a handful of counts. The chain combines TRBV21-1 with TRBJ2-3; the table's D call of TRBD1 was not tested on the DNA. TRBV21-1 is listed as a pseudogene. The CDR3 is 20 residues long. CDR3 region: CASSNPPIDRTGMSTDTQYF. Written as DNA, the CDR3 is TGTGCCAGCAGCAACCCGCCAATCGACAGGACAGGGATGAGCACAGATACGCAGTATTTT.

V is TRBV29-1 and J is TRBJ1-3; D might be TRBD1 (5 bases). V lost 6 bases and J 0 bases, leaving 15 bases between the germline ends. Germline lookup yields CDR1 SQVTM and CDR2 ANQGSEA. The CDR3 contains 15 residues. The CDR3 DNA reads as TGCAGCGTCCCTCCCGCGGGGGGCTCTGGAAACACCATATATTTT. Protein sequence: CSVPPAGGSGNTIYF.

This chain uses TRBV11-2 with TRBJ1-2, with D possibly matching TRBD1 (5 bases). V was cut by 4 bases and J by 4 bases, with 16 bases left in between. The CDR3 is made up of 15 amino acids. Per the germline V gene, CDR1 is SGHAT and CDR2 is FQNNGV. CDR3 loop: CASSSTGTDIYGYTF. CDR3 DNA: TGTGCCAGCAGCTCAACCGGGACCGACATCTATGGCTACACCTTC.

The rearrangement joins TRBV11-1 to TRBJ2-7, with 11 positions matching TRBD1. Germline loops: CDR1 SGHAT, CDR2 FQDESV (reference sequence). The length of the CDR3 is 14 residues. V trimming: 5 bases; J trimming: 6 bases; junction bases outside the gene matches: 6. This CDR3 reads CASSTGQGDLEQYF. The DNA of the CDR3 is TGTGCCAGCAGCACGGGACAGGGGGACCTCGAGCAGTACTTC.

This clone appeared a single time. V and J are TRBV27 and TRBJ2-7, with D unresolved. This CDR3 spans 14 amino acids. Germline lookup yields CDR1 MNHEY and CDR2 SMNVEV (reference sequence). V was cut by 6 bases and J by 0 bases, with 12 bases left in between. This CDR3 reads CASRPFRSSYEQYF. In DNA, the CDR3 is TGTGCCAGCAGACCCTTTAGGAGCTCCTACGAGCAGTACTTC.